These 28 T cell receptor beta chains were sequenced from one sample in a study of T cells in Graves' hyperthyroidism and ophthalmopathy (dated by TCRdb to the late 2010s). Libraries were built with multiplex PCR. The run used an Illumina HiSeq 2000. TCR beta CDR3 regions were amplified from RNA transcripts. The first round of RT-PCR for the TCR CDR3 was performed with the HTBI primer set and the Qiagen OneStep RT-PCR kit. The public reads were run again by TCRdb, first through fastp at Q25 and then through MiXCR, and only productive beta chains were kept. All rows with the same CDR3 protein become a single entry with the most common DNA and genes. Present in this sample are 500,000 to 600,000 distinct CDR3 sequences, around 20% of which were seen just once. Jointly, the top ten make up approximately 50% of the sample. Input material: blood. These receptors came from a middle-aged man with Graves' ophthalmopathy.

This clonotype was counted between two and nine times. The rearrangement joins TRBV24-1 to TRBJ2-2; 7 bases are shared with TRBD1. The ends lost 5 bases at V and 4 bases at J; junction bases unmatched: 6. This CDR3 contains 15 residues. CDR1 KGHDR and CDR2 SFDVKD come from the germline V gene. The CDR3 DNA sequence: TGTGCCACCAGTGCGACAGGGTCTGGCACCGGGGAGCTGTTTTTT. Translated, it gives CATSATGSGTGELFF.

This clonotype appeared a few times. V is TRBV7-9 and J is TRBJ2-2; D is undetermined. Trimming pared 8 bases from V and 3 bases from J, leaving 13 bases between. Germline CDR1 is SEHNR and CDR2 is FQNEAQ (reference sequence). The CDR3 has 14 residues. The DNA of the CDR3 is TGTGCCAGCTCTCGACGTCGGGACACCGGGGAGCTGTTTTTT. Its translation: CASSRRRDTGELFF.

This clonotype turned up a few times. V is TRBV2 and J is TRBJ1-1, with D maybe TRBD1 (6 bases). The CDR3 has 17 residues. Germline assignment: CDR1 SNHLY and CDR2 FYNNEI. The V and J ends lost 7 bases and 2 bases respectively, with 23 bases between them. CDR3 nucleotides: TGTGCCAGCAAGGGGATCCGGGACACACAGCCTAACACTGAAGCTTTCTTT. Protein sequence: CASKGIRDTQPNTEAFF.

As for this clonotype: Given a much more abundant clone one base away, this may be a read error. The chain is built from TRBV2 and TRBJ2-4, with a tentative D call TRBD2 (6 bases). CDR1 SNHLY and CDR2 FYNNEI come from the germline V gene. The CDR3 has 13 amino acids. The CDR3 is CASTVAGRNIRYF. The CDR3 region has the DNA TGTGCCAGCACCGTTGCAGGGAGGAACATTCGGTACTTC. The full variable domain, completed using reference TRBV2 and TRBJ2-4, is EPEVTQTPSHQVTQMGQEVILRCVPISNHLYFYWYRQILGQKVEFLVSFYNNEISEKSEIFDDQFSVERPDGSNFTLKIRSTKLEDSAMYFCASTVAGRNIRYFGAGTRLSVL.

CDR3 bases: TGTGCCAGCAGCGAGCAGGGGGCAGCTAATGAAAAACTGTTTTTT. This sequence encodes CASSEQGAANEKLFF. This chain joins TRBV5-6 and TRBJ1-4; 8 nucleotides line up with TRBD1. The CDR3 is made up of 15 amino acids. Germline values: CDR1 SGHDT, CDR2 YYEEEE. V lost 4 bases to trimming and J lost 3 bases; unmatched junction nucleotides: 5.

The chain joins TRBV13 to TRBJ1-2, with D possibly matching TRBD1 (6 bases). The CDR3 contains 16 residues. Germline CDR1 is PRHDT and CDR2 is FYEKMQ (reference sequence). V lost 4 bases, J lost 3 bases, and 18 bases lay in between. The CDR3 DNA sequence: TGTGCCAGCAGCTCAAGACGACAGGACACGGACTATGGCTACACCTTC. This translates into CASSSRRQDTDYGYTF.

This clonotype was counted only a few times. The CDR3 region has the DNA TGTGCCAGTCGAGCCCGCGGGGGCTCCGGGGAGCTGTTTTTT. Encoded protein: CASRARGGSGELFF. This chain links TRBV19 with TRBJ2-2; the D gene is possibly TRBD2 (7 bases). The V end was cut by 8 bases, the J end by 6 bases, with 16 bases between. This CDR3 has 14 amino acids. The germline gives CDR1 LNHDA, CDR2 SQIVND (reference sequence).

The J gene is TRBJ2-1, the V gene TRBV30; 8 nucleotides agree with TRBD1. The CDR3 consists of 15 residues. V gave up 0 bases and J gave up 7 bases; unmatched junction bases: 8. From germline, CDR1 is GTSNPN and CDR2 SVGIG (reference sequence). CDR3 amino acids: CAWSVAGGAWNEQFF. CDR3 sequence (DNA): TGTGCCTGGAGTGTAGCAGGGGGCGCGTGGAATGAGCAGTTCTTC.

This clonotype was observed many times. The rearrangement uses TRBV12-3 or TRBV12-4 and TRBJ1-2, with 8 bases aligning to TRBD1. This CDR3 comprises 13 residues. J was trimmed by 4 bases and V by 6 bases; bases with no gene match: 4. CDR3 nucleotides: TGTGCCAGCAGCCGGACAGGGATCTATGGCTACACCTTC. Translating it yields CASSRTGIYGYTF.

The chain recombines TRBV7-8 with TRBJ1-6; 8 nucleotides align to TRBD1. Germline-derived CDR1 and CDR2 are SGHVS and FQNEAQ. The CDR3 sequence is 16 residues long. Trimming removed 1 base from V and 8 bases from J; junction bases left unmatched: 7. In DNA, the CDR3 is TGTGCCAGCAGCTTAGAGACAGGGGTCCCGGATTCACCCCTCCACTTT. This encodes CASSLETGVPDSPLHF.

This clonotype turned up a few times. V gene TRBV10-3 combines with J gene TRBJ2-7; 11 bases agree with TRBD2. In germline, CDR1 is ENHRY, CDR2 SYGVKD. The length of the CDR3 is 17 residues. V shed 6 bases and J 4 bases; nucleotides not matched to a gene: 14. CDR3 nucleotides: TGTGCCATCAGCCGAAATTTACTAGCGGGAGTTGAGTACGAGCAGTACTTC. It specifies CAISRNLLAGVEYEQYF.

This chain uses TRBV2 with TRBJ2-3; 7 nucleotides match TRBD2. V gave up 2 bases and J gave up 1 base; unmatched junction bases: 3. CDR1 and CDR2 from the germline V gene are SNHLY and FYNNEI. This CDR3 has 15 residues. The CDR3 bases are TGTGCCAGCAGTGAACGGGCGGGAGGCACAGATACGCAGTATTTT. Amino acid sequence: CASSERAGGTDTQYF.

In DNA, the CDR3 is TGTGCCAGCAGACCGGCGACAGGGGGCGATGGCTACACCTTC. It codes for CASRPATGGDGYTF. The chain joins TRBV11-2 to TRBJ1-2, with 10 bases fitting TRBD1. The CDR3 runs to 14 residues. In germline, CDR1 is SGHAT, CDR2 FQNNGV. V was pared by 6 bases and J by 6 bases, with 7 bases of the junction left unmatched.

Ten or more counts support this clonotype. This chain links TRBV28 with TRBJ2-1, with TRBD2 identical over 7 bases. CDR1 is MDHEN and CDR2 is SYDVKM in the germline V gene. V was pared by 2 bases and J by 9 bases, with 10 bases of the junction left unmatched. This CDR3 contains 15 residues. In nucleotides, the CDR3 is TGTGCCAGCAGTTTAGGCGGGAGCGAGAATGGTGAGCAGTTCTTC. Protein product: CASSLGGSENGEQFF.

This clonotype was picked up a small number of times. This chain joins TRBV2 and TRBJ2-3; D not certain. V lost 6 bases and J 6 bases, leaving 7 bases between the germline ends. Germline values: CDR1 SNHLY, CDR2 FYNNEI. The CDR3 is made up of 11 amino acids. CDR3 sequence reads: CASSQRDTQYF. For the CDR3, the DNA is TGTGCCAGCAGCCAAAGGGATACGCAGTATTTT.

In this sample, this clonotype turned up many times. The J gene is TRBJ2-7, the V gene TRBV20-1; D may be TRBD1 (5 bases). CDR1 is DFQATT and CDR2 is SNEGSKA in the germline V gene (reference sequence). Trimming took off 3 bases at V and 5 bases at J, with 17 bases between the two ends. The CDR3 contains 14 residues. Here the CDR3 reads CSARSGFPRDEQYF. CDR3 bases: TGCAGTGCTAGGTCCGGCTTCCCCAGGGACGAGCAGTACTTC.

This chain connects TRBV20-1 to TRBJ1-5; D is ambiguous. The CDR3 runs to 12 residues. Between the trimmed V and J ends, which lost 1 base and 1 base, there was a span of 2 bases. Germline assignment: CDR1 DFQATT and CDR2 SNEGSKA (reference sequence). CDR3: CSARVSNQPQHF. The CDR3 nucleotides are TGCAGTGCTAGAGTCAGCAATCAGCCCCAGCATTTT.

CDR3 nucleotides: TGCAGTGCCGGGCCCGGGATCACCGGGGAGCTGTTTTTT. This gives the protein CSAGPGITGELFF. The chain has TRBV20-1 and TRBJ2-2, with D possibly TRBD2 on 5 matching bases. This CDR3 spans 13 amino acids. Trimming shortened V by 6 bases and J by 4 bases, and 12 bases separated the two germline ends. CDR1 is DFQATT and CDR2 is SNEGSKA in the germline V gene (reference sequence).

The table lists this clonotype with many counts. This chain links TRBV7-3 with TRBJ1-6; D is undetermined. Trimming shortened V by 1 base and J by 9 bases, and 4 bases separated the two germline ends. This CDR3 contains 12 residues. CDR1 is SGHTA and CDR2 is FQGTGA in the germline V gene. DNA for the CDR3: TGTGCCAGCAGCTTAAGATTTTCACCCCTCCACTTT. Translation gives CASSLRFSPLHF.

This clonotype was seen ten or more times. The rearrangement links TRBV11-2 to TRBJ2-7, with D tentatively TRBD2 (5 bases). The CDR3 consists of 14 residues. Trimming removed 5 bases at V and 2 bases at J, with 13 bases between. CDR1 is SGHAT, CDR2 FQNNGV, per germline. The CDR3 DNA sequence: TGTGCCAGCAGCGGCTCTTGGAGGACCTACGAGCAGTACTTC. This codes for CASSGSWRTYEQYF.

This clonotype was detected only a few times. The CDR3 DNA is TGCGCCAGCAGCACCCTCGGCGAGCTACACGAGCAGTACTTC. This gives the protein CASSTLGELHEQYF. The chain carries TRBV5-1 and TRBJ2-7; D gene unclear. Germline V gene sequence: CDR1 SGHRS, CDR2 YFSETQ. The V and J ends lost 4 bases and 5 bases respectively, with 16 bases between them. The length of the CDR3 is 14 residues.

This clonotype came up a few times. V is TRBV9 and J is TRBJ2-7, with 14 positions matching TRBD2. Germline assignment: CDR1 SGDLS and CDR2 YYNGEE. CDR3 size: 16 residues. Trimming removed 4 bases from V and 2 bases from J; junction bases left unmatched: 5. In DNA form, the CDR3 reads TGTGCCAGCAGCAAAACGGGACTAGCGGGAGCCTACGAGCAGTACTTC. Its protein product is CASSKTGLAGAYEQYF.

The J gene is TRBJ2-7, the V gene TRBV30; D remains ambiguous. Germline V gene data show CDR1 as GTSNPN and CDR2 as SVGIG (reference sequence). CDR3 length equals 14 residues. The V and J ends lost 0 bases and 1 base respectively, with 10 bases between them. CDR3 sequence (DNA): TGTGCCTGGAGTGTACGGCGGAAATCCTACGAGCAGTACTTC. Encoded protein: CAWSVRRKSYEQYF.

This clonotype turned up a few times. The chain joins TRBV12-3 or TRBV12-4 to TRBJ2-6, with D tentatively TRBD1 or TRBD2 (6 bases each). Trimming pared 3 bases from V and 3 bases from J, leaving 9 bases between. The CDR3 contains 15 residues. The CDR3 loop reads CASSFRGRGANVLTF. For the CDR3, the DNA is TGTGCCAGCAGTTTCCGGGGGCGTGGGGCCAACGTCCTGACTTTC.

On this clonotype itself: A much more abundant neighbour one base away suggests this may be a read error. The V gene is TRBV5-5, the J gene TRBJ2-5; 8 bases line up with TRBD2. The CDR3 loop spans 15 amino acids. Germline CDR1 SGHKS, CDR2 YYEKEE (reference sequence). Unmatched junction bases numbered 5, after V lost 0 bases and J lost 4 bases. Here the CDR3 DNA reads TGTGCCAGCAGCTTGGTGGGACTAGGGCGAGAGACCCAGTACTTC. The encoded protein is CASSLVGLGRETQYF.

This chain joins TRBV27 and TRBJ2-1; 13 positions agree with TRBD2. Germline V gene lookup returns CDR1 MNHEY and CDR2 SMNVEV (reference sequence). The junction had 8 bases not matched to a gene; V was cut back by 5 bases and J by 10 bases. The CDR3 is made up of 15 amino acids. The CDR3 DNA reads TGTGCCAGCAGTCAGGGACTAGCGGGGTCCGAGGAGCAGTTCTTC. It is translated as CASSQGLAGSEEQFF.

This clonotype was observed a few times. This chain links TRBV18 with TRBJ2-1; tentative D call: TRBD2 (5 bases). There are 14 residues in the CDR3. Germline V gives CDR1 KGHSH, CDR2 LQKENI. Trimming shortened V by 0 bases and J by 8 bases, and 11 bases separated the two germline ends. CDR3: CASSPPAGIDEQFF. The DNA for the CDR3 is TGTGCCAGCTCACCACCGGCGGGCATCGATGAGCAGTTCTTC.

This clonotype was detected a few times. The V call is TRBV10-1, the J call TRBJ2-7; 9 bases map to TRBD1. Trimming removed 0 bases from V and 1 base from J; junction bases left unmatched: 1. Germline-derived CDR1 and CDR2 are WNHNN and SYGVQD (reference sequence). CDR3 length: 15 amino acids. CDR3: CASSESGTGSYEQYF. CDR3 nucleotide sequence: TGCGCCAGCAGTGAGTCGGGGACAGGGTCCTACGAGCAGTACTTC.